The 3 T cell receptor beta chains below come from one sample, sequenced in a study of OX40 agonist ivuxolimab in advanced cancers. Measured with immunoSEQ multiplex PCR; TCRdb has only the in-frame clones, and not every one. This table has 60,000 to 85,000 clones, over 75% appearing once. Sequenced material: CD4+ or CD8+ T cells sorted from blood, taken in a trial of the OX40 agonist ivuxolimab. The receptors here all came from an adult with an advanced solid tumor such as melanoma, head and neck, liver or kidney cancer.

The genes are TRBV18 and TRBJ2-2; tentative D call: TRBD2 (6 bases). Trimming stripped 8 bases from V and 6 bases from J, with 16 bases between. The CDR3 is 14 amino acids. Germline loops: CDR1 KGHSH, CDR2 LQKENI. The CDR3 here is CASRDPGVPGELFF. CDR3 sequence (DNA): TGTGCCAGCCGCGACCCGGGAGTCCCCGGGGAGCTGTTTTTT.

This clone was counted once. The V gene is TRBV10-3, the J gene TRBJ1-1, with 8 positions matching TRBD1. Unmatched junction bases numbered 4, after V lost 6 bases and J lost 1 base. The CDR3 covers 14 residues. The germline V gene encodes CDR1 ENHRY and CDR2 SYGVKD. DNA of the CDR3: TGTGCCATCAGCAGGACAGGGCAGAACACTGAAGCTTTCTTT. It is translated as CAISRTGQNTEAFF.

V and J are TRBV5-6 and TRBJ1-1; TRBD1 aligns across 9 bases. The V and J ends lost 1 base and 6 bases, in that order; junction bases with no gene match: 10. This CDR3 has 16 residues. Germline V CDR1 and CDR2: SGHDT, YYEEEE. The CDR3: CASSLRDRVMKPEAFF. The DNA for the CDR3 is TGTGCCAGCAGCTTGCGGGACAGGGTAATGAAACCTGAAGCTTTCTTT.